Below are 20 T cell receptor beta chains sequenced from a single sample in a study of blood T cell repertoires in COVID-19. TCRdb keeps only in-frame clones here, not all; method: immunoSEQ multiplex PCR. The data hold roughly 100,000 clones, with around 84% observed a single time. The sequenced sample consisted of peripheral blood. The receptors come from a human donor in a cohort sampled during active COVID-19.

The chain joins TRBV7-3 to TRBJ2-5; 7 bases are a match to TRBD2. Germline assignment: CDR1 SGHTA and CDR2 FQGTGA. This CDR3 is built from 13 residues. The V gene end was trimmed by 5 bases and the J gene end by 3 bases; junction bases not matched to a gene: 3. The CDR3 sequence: CASSPGLEETQYF. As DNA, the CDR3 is TGTGCCAGCAGCCCCGGACTAGAAGAGACCCAGTACTTC. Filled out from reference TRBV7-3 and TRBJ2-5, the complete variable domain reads GAGVSQTPSNKVTEKGKYVELRCDPISGHTALYWYRQSLGQGPEFLIYFQGTGAADDSGLPNDRFFAVRPEGSVSTLKIQRTERGDSAVYLCASSPGLEETQYFGPGTRLLVL.

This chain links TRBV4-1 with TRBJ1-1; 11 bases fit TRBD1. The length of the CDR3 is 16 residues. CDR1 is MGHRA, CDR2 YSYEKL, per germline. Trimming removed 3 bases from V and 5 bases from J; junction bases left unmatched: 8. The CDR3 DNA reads TGCGCCAGCAGCCATGCCACCGGGACAGGGGGGACTGAAGCTTTCTTT. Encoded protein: CASSHATGTGGTEAFF.

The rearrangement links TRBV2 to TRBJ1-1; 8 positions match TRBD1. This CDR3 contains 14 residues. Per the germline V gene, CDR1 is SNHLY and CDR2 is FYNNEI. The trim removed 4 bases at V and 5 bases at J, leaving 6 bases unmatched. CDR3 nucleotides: TGTGCCAGCAGTGGAGCCAGGGGGCTTACTGAAGCTTTCTTT. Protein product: CASSGARGLTEAFF.

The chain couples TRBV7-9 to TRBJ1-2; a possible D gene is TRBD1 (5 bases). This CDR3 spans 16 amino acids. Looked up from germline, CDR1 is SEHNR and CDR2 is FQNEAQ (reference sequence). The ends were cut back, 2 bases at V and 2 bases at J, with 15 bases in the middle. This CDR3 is CASSLYLRGQNYGYTF. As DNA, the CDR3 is TGTGCCAGCAGCTTATATCTCCGAGGACAAAACTATGGCTACACCTTC.

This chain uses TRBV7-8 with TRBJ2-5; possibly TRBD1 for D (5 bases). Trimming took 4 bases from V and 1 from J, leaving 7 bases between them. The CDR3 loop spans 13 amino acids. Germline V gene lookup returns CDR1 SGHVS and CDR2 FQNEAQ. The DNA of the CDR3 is TGTGCCAGCAGCTACGACAGCCAAGAGACCCAGTACTTC. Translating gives CASSYDSQETQYF.

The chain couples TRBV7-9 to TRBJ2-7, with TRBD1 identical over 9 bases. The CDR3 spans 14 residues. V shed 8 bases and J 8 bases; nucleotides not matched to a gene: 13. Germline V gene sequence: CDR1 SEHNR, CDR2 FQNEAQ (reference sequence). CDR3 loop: CASALPGQGGKQYF. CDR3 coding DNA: TGTGCCAGCGCTTTACCGGGACAGGGAGGGAAGCAGTACTTC.

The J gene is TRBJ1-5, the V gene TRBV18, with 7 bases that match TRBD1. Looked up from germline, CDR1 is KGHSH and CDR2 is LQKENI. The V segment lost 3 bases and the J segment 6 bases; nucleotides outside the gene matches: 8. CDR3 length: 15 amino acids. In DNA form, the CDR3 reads TGTGCCAGCTCACCTTCACAGGGGCAAGGTCAGCCCCAGCATTTT. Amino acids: CASSPSQGQGQPQHF.

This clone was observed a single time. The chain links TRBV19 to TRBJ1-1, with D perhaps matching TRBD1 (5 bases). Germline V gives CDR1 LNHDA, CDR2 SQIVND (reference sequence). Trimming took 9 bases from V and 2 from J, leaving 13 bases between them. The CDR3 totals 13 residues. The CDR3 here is CASQRQINTEAFF. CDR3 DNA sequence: TGTGCCAGCCAGCGACAGATCAACACTGAAGCTTTCTTT.

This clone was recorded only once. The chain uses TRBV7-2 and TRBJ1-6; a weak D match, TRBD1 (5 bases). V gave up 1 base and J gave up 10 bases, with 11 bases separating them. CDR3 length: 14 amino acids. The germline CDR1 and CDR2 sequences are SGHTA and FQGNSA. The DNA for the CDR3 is TGTGCCAGCAGCTTAGTGGGGCAGGGATCACCCCTCCACTTT. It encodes CASSLVGQGSPLHF.

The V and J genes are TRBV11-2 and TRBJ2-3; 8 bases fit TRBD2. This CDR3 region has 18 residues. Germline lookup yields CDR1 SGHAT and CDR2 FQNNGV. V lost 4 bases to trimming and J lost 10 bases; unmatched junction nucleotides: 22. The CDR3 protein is CASSSTKRDGGVVRSQYF. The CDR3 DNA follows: TGTGCCAGCAGCTCGACCAAAAGAGACGGGGGGGTAGTTAGGTCGCAGTATTTT.

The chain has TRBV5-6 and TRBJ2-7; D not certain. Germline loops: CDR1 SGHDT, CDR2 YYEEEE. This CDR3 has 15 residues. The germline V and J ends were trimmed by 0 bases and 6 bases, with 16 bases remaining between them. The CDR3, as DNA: TGTGCCAGCAGCTTGGCGGTGTCTTCTCGGGTCGAGCAGTACTTC. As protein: CASSLAVSSRVEQYF. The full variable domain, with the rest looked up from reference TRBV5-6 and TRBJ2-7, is DAGVTQSPTHLIKTRGQQVTLRCSPKSGHDTVSWYQQALGQGPQFIFQYYEEEERQRGNFPDRFSGHQFPNYSSELNVNALLLGDSALYLCASSLAVSSRVEQYFGPGTRLTVT.

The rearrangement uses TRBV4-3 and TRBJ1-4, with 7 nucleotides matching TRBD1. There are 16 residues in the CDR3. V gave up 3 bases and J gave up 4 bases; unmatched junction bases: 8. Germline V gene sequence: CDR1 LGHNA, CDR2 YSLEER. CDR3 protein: CASSQRQGRFNEKLFF. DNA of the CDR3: TGCGCCAGCAGCCAGAGACAGGGAAGATTTAATGAAAAACTGTTTTTT.

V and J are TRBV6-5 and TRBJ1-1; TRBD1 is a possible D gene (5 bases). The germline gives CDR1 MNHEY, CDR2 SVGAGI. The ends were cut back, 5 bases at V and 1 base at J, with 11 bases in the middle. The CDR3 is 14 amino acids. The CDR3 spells CASSRGTPNTEAFF. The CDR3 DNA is TGTGCCAGCAGTCGCGGGACTCCGAACACTGAAGCTTTCTTT.

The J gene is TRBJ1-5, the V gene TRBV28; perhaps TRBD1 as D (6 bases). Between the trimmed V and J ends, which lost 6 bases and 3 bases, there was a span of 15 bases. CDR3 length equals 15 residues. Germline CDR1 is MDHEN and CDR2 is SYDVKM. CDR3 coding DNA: TGTGCCAGCAGGGTTCCACAGGGTACCAATCAGCCCCAGCATTTT. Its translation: CASRVPQGTNQPQHF.

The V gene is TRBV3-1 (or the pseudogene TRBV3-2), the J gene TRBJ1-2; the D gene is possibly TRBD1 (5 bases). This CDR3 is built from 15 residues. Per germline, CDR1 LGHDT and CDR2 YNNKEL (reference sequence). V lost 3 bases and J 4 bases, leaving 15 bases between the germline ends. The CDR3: CASSHPGPWAYGYTF. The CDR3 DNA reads TGTGCCAGCAGCCACCCAGGGCCATGGGCCTATGGCTACACCTTC.

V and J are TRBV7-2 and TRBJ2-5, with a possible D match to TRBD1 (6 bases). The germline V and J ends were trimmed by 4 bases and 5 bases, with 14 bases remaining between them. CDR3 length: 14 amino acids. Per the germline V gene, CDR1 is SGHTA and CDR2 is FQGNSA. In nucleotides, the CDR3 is TGTGCCAGCAGCTATACAGGGTTCGGCGAGACCCAGTACTTC. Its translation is CASSYTGFGETQYF.

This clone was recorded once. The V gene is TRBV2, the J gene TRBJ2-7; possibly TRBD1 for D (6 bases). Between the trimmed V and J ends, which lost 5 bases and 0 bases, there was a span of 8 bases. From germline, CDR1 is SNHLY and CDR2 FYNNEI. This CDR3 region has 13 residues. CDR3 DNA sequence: TGTGCCAGCAGTAGGGACAACTCCTACGAGCAGTACTTC. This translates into CASSRDNSYEQYF.

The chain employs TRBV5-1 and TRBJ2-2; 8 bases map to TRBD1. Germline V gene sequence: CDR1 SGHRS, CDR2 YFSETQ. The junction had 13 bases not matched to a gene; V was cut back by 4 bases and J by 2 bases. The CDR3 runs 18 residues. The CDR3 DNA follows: TGCGCCAGCAGCCTACAGGGGCAGGGGGCCTTAAACACCGGGGAGCTGTTTTTT. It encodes CASSLQGQGALNTGELFF.

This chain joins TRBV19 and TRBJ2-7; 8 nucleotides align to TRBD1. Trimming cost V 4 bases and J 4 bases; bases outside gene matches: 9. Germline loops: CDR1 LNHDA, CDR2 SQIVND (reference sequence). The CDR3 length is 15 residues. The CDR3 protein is CASSTGTGSQYEQYF. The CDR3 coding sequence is TGTGCCAGTAGTACGGGGACAGGTTCTCAATACGAGCAGTACTTC.

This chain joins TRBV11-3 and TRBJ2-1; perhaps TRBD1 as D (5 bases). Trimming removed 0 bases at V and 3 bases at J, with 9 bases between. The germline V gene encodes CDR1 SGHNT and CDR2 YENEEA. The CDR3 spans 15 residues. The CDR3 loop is CASSLDRQLYNEQFF. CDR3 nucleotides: TGTGCCAGCAGCTTAGATAGACAGCTCTACAATGAGCAGTTCTTC.